The 20 T cell receptor beta chains below all came from one sample that was sequenced in a study of cytomegalovirus exposure and HLA in healthy donors. 13 Jbeta primers and 60 Vbeta primers were used for the PCR. Generated by immunoSEQ multiplex PCR, the TCRdb table keeps only in-frame clones and is missing some. The top ten clones hold approximately 1.4% of a sample with more than 150,000 clones, 70% to 80% of them seen once. Sequenced: PBMCs. The receptors were gathered from a girl between 5 and 17 years old in good health and CMV-seropositive.

As regards this clone: The junction shows a germline mismatch at one end, possibly a read error. The chain uses TRBV7-2 and TRBJ1-3; the match to TRBD1 covers 8 bases. CDR1 and CDR2 from the germline V gene are SGHTA and FQGNSA. This CDR3 comprises 14 residues. The CDR3 reads CASSLPGQGSTIYF. The CDR3 region has the DNA TGTGCCAGCAGCTTACCCGGACAGGGAAGCACCATATATTTT.

This chain connects TRBV7-9 to TRBJ2-2; TRBD2 matches at 8 bases. Unmatched junction bases numbered 4, after V lost 6 bases and J lost 4 bases. CDR1 SEHNR and CDR2 FQNEAQ come from the germline V gene (reference sequence). The CDR3 is 14 amino acids. The CDR3: CASRIGGGTGELFF. In DNA form, the CDR3 reads TGTGCCAGCAGGATCGGGGGGGGCACCGGGGAGCTGTTTTTT. The full variable domain, completed using reference TRBV7-9 and TRBJ2-2, is DTGVSQNPRHKITKRGQNVTFRCDPISEHNRLYWYRQTLGQGPEFLTYFQNEAQLEKSRLLSDRFSAERPKGSFSTLEIQRTEQGDSAMYLCASRIGGGTGELFFGEGSRLTVL.

This clone has just one count. The rearrangement links TRBV10-3 to TRBJ2-2; D not resolved. The CDR3 loop spans 12 amino acids. Germline V CDR1 and CDR2: ENHRY, SYGVKD. V lost 5 bases and J 4 bases, leaving 5 bases between the germline ends. CDR3 amino acids: CAISRATGELFF. The DNA of the CDR3 is TGTGCCATCAGTAGAGCCACCGGGGAGCTGTTTTTT.

The chain links TRBV12-1 to TRBJ1-5; the table gives TRBD1 as D, unverified against the DNA. TRBV12-1 is labeled a pseudogene. CDR3 size: 17 residues. CDR3 loop: CASSFGQGRSANQPQHF. The CDR3 nucleotides are TGTGCCAGCAGCTTTGGACAGGGTCGGTCGGCCAATCAGCCCCAGCATTTT.

A single count supports this clone. The chain is built from TRBV13 and TRBJ2-5; 7 bases agree with TRBD2. The CDR3 is 15 residues long. The germline V gene encodes CDR1 PRHDT and CDR2 FYEKMQ (reference sequence). The junction had 9 bases not matched to a gene; V was cut back by 3 bases and J by 5 bases. The CDR3 DNA is TGTGCCAGCAGCTTTCCGGGGAGGGGCCGGGAGACCCAGTACTTC. Protein sequence: CASSFPGRGRETQYF.

The chain couples TRBV6-5 to TRBJ1-1; D not resolved. There are 11 residues in the CDR3. Germline CDR1 MNHEY, CDR2 SVGAGI. Trimming pared 6 bases from V and 5 bases from J, leaving 7 bases between. CDR3 amino acids: CASRQSTEAFF. The CDR3 DNA reads as TGTGCCAGCAGACAAAGTACTGAAGCTTTCTTT.

V is TRBV18 and J is TRBJ2-5; D not resolved. Per the germline V gene, CDR1 is KGHSH and CDR2 is LQKENI. The ends were cut back, 0 bases at V and 0 bases at J, with 17 bases in the middle. The CDR3 totals 18 residues. The CDR3: CASSPPRRGSQNQETQYF. The CDR3 DNA reads as TGTGCCAGCTCACCACCCCGGAGAGGTTCCCAAAACCAAGAGACCCAGTACTTC.

The chain recombines TRBV19 with TRBJ2-5, with a possible D match to TRBD1 (6 bases). Germline CDR1 reads LNHDA; CDR2 reads SQIVND (reference sequence). V shed 8 bases and J shed 2 bases, with 18 bases lying between them. The CDR3 is 15 residues long. CDR3 residues: CASLTRGQTQETQYF. CDR3 in DNA: TGTGCCAGTCTAACCCGGGGACAAACACAAGAGACCCAGTACTTC.

J is TRBJ1-5 and V is TRBV5-6; no clear D. The CDR3 covers 12 residues. The ends were cut back, 3 bases at V and 6 bases at J, with 7 bases in the middle. The germline CDR1 and CDR2 sequences are SGHDT and YYEEEE. The CDR3 sequence: CASSSGGQPQHF. The CDR3 nucleotides are TGTGCCAGCAGCTCGGGTGGTCAGCCCCAGCATTTT.

V is TRBV7-2 and J is TRBJ2-7; TRBD2 agrees at 10 bases. The V gene's germline CDR1 is SGHTA and CDR2 FQGNSA. The CDR3 consists of 16 residues. V dropped 3 bases and J dropped 3; count of bases not matched to a gene: 8. The CDR3 loop is CASSFHIAGGLYEQYF. The CDR3 DNA reads as TGTGCCAGCAGCTTCCATATAGCGGGGGGCCTCTACGAGCAGTACTTC.

The chain uses TRBV5-1 and TRBJ1-2; no reliable D call. CDR1 is SGHRS, CDR2 YFSETQ, per germline. The CDR3 runs to 15 residues. Deletions cut 1 base from V and 4 bases from J, with 14 bases between. The CDR3 reads CASSLTPSEGYGYTF. The CDR3 region has the DNA TGCGCCAGCAGCTTGACCCCCTCGGAGGGCTATGGCTACACCTTC.

The chain combines TRBV5-8 with TRBJ2-5, with a weak D call TRBD1 (5 bases). CDR1 SGHTS and CDR2 YDEGEE come from the germline V gene. The CDR3 is 13 residues long. With 1 base removed from V and 2 bases from J, the gap between germline ends came to 6 bases. DNA for the CDR3: TGTGCCAGCAGCTTGCAGGGACAAGAGACCCAGTACTTC. Translating it yields CASSLQGQETQYF. The whole variable domain, filled in from reference TRBV5-8 and TRBJ2-5, reads EAGVTQSPTHLIKTRGQQATLRCSPISGHTSVYWYQQALGLGLQFLLWYDEGEERNRGNFPPRFSGRQFPNYSSELNVNALELEDSALYLCASSLQGQETQYFGPGTRLLVL.

This chain links TRBV6-1 with TRBJ2-7; 8 bases agree with TRBD1. J lost 1 base, V lost 7 bases, and 6 bases had no gene match. Germline CDR1 MNHNS, CDR2 SASEGT. The length of the CDR3 is 14 residues. CDR3 nucleotides: TGTGCCAGCACTTTGGACAGGGCATCCTACGAGCAGTACTTC. Its translation: CASTLDRASYEQYF.

The table lists this clone with a few counts. This chain connects TRBV4-1 to TRBJ2-5, with 16 nucleotides matching TRBD2. V shed 4 bases, J shed 5 bases, and the junction held 10 bases outside the gene matches. The germline V gene has CDR1 MGHRA and CDR2 YSYEKL. The CDR3 contains 18 residues. The CDR3 bases are TGCGCCAGCAGCCCCGTGGGACTAGCGGGGGGGCCGAGGGAGACCCAGTACTTC. This encodes CASSPVGLAGGPRETQYF.

The chain uses TRBV11-2 and TRBJ2-3, with D unresolved. The V and J ends lost 8 bases and 5 bases respectively, with 8 bases between them. This CDR3 contains 11 residues. Germline assignment: CDR1 SGHAT and CDR2 FQNNGV. DNA for the CDR3: TGTGCCAGCCTTCGCGGAGATACGCAGTATTTT. Translating gives CASLRGDTQYF.

The rearrangement joins TRBV7-6 to TRBJ2-2; the D gene is possibly TRBD1 (6 bases). Trimming stripped 1 base from V and 6 bases from J, with 15 bases between. This CDR3 is 16 amino acids long. Germline loops: CDR1 SGHVS, CDR2 FNYEAQ. CDR3 protein: CASSLGGYRDPGELFF. The CDR3 region has the DNA TGTGCCAGCAGCTTAGGCGGGTACAGGGATCCCGGGGAGCTGTTTTTT.

The genes are TRBV18 and TRBJ2-1; TRBD2 matches at 7 bases. CDR3 length: 12 amino acids. Germline-derived CDR1 and CDR2 are KGHSH and LQKENI. Trimming removed 7 bases from V and 11 bases from J; junction bases left unmatched: 8. The CDR3, as DNA: TGTGCCAGCTGGGACGGCGGGGGAAAGCAGTTCTTC. Encoded protein: CASWDGGGKQFF.

With regard to this clone: At one of its ends the junction is not consistent with the germline gene, which may arise from a read error. Here the CDR3 DNA reads TGTGCCAGCAGCTTCCGGCAATCCCCGGGTTTTGACTTC. This codes for CASSFRQSPGFDF. The gene calls are TRBV7-8 and TRBJ2-7; D remains unclear. This CDR3 contains 13 residues. The V gene's germline CDR1 is SGHVS and CDR2 FQNEAQ.

This clone was found once. The chain uses TRBV6-1 and TRBJ2-4; weak D call: TRBD1 (8 bases). Germline V gene sequence: CDR1 MNHNS, CDR2 SASEGT. V lost 4 bases and J lost 1, with 14 bases in between. The CDR3 contains 16 residues. The CDR3 DNA reads as TGTGCCAGCAGTGCCCTACAGGGGGGGGCCAAAAACATTCAGTACTTC. Translated, it gives CASSALQGGAKNIQYF.

V usage is TRBV5-8 and J usage is TRBJ1-5; tentative D call: TRBD1 (5 bases). CDR3 size: 17 residues. The germline V gene encodes CDR1 SGHTS and CDR2 YDEGEE. The ends were cut back, 0 bases at V and 3 bases at J, with 16 bases in the middle. The CDR3 protein is CASSLDYGSDNNQPQHF. DNA for the CDR3: TGTGCCAGCAGCTTGGACTATGGTTCGGACAACAATCAGCCCCAGCATTTT.